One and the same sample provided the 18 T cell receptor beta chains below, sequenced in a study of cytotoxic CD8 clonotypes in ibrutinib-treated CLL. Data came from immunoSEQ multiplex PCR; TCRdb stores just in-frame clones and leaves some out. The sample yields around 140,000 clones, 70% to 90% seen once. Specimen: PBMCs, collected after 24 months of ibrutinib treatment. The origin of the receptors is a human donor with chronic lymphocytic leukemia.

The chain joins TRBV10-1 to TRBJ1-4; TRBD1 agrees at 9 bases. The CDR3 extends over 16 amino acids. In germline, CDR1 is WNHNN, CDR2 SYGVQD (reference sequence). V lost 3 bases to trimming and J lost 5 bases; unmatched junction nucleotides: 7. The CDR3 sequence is CASSDSTGTGNEKLFF. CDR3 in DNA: TGCGCCAGCAGTGATTCCACCGGGACAGGGAATGAAAAACTGTTTTTT.

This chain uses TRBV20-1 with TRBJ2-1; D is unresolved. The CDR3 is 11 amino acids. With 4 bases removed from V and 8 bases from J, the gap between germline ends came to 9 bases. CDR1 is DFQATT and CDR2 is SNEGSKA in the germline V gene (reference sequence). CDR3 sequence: CSATRSYEQFF. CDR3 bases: TGCAGTGCTACTCGGTCCTATGAGCAGTTCTTC.

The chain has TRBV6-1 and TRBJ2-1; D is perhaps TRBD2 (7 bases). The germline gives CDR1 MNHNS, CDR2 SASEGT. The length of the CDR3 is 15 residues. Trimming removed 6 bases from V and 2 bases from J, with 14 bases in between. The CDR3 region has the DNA TGTGCCAGCAGGGAGGGGGGGGGCCCCTACAATGAGCAGTTCTTC. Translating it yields CASREGGGPYNEQFF.

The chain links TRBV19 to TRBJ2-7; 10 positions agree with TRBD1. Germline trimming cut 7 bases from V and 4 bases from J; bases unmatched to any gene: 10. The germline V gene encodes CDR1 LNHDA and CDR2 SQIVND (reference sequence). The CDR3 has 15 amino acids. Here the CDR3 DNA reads TGTGCCAGTAAACCCTCGACAGGGGGCTCTTACGAGCAGTACTTC. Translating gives CASKPSTGGSYEQYF.

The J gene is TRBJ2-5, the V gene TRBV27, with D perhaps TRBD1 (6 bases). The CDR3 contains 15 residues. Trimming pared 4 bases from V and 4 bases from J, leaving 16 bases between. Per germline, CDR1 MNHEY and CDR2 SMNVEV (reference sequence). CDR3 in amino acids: CASSSPFGGRETQYF. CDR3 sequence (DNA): TGTGCCAGCAGTTCCCCTTTTGGGGGCCGAGAGACCCAGTACTTC.

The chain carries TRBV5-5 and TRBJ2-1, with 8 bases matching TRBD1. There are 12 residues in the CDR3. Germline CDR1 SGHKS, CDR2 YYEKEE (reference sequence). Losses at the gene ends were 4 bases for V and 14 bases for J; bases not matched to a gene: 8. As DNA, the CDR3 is TGTGCCAGCAGCACCTGGACAGGGTTAGAGTTCTTC. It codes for CASSTWTGLEFF.

The CDR3 here is CASSPARAPGKNTGELFF. The CDR3 bases are TGTGCCAGCAGCCCGGCACGAGCCCCAGGGAAGAACACCGGGGAGCTGTTTTTT. J is TRBJ2-2 and V is TRBV5-5; D is perhaps TRBD1 (5 bases). The CDR3 has 18 residues. V was pared by 4 bases and J by 1 base, with 20 bases between. CDR1 and CDR2 from the germline V gene are SGHKS and YYEKEE (reference sequence).

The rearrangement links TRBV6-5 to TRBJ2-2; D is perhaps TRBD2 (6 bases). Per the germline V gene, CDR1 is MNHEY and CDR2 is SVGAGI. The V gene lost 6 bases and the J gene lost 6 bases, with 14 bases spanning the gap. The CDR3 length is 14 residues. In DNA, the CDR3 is TGTGCCAGCAGCTTGACTAGTAGGGCCGGGGAGCTGTTTTTT. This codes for CASSLTSRAGELFF.

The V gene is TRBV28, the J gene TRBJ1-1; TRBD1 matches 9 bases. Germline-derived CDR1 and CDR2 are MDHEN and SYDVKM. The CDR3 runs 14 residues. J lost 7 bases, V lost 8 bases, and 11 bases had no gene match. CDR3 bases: TGTGCCAGCTCCTCGAGGGGGACAGGGCTTGAAGCTTTCTTT. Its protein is CASSSRGTGLEAFF.

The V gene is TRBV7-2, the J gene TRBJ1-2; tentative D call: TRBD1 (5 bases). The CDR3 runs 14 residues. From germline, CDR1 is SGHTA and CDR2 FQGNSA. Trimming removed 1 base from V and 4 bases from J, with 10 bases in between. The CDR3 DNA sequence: TGTGCCAGCAGCTTAGACCAAGGGGTCTATGGCTACACCTTC. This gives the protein CASSLDQGVYGYTF. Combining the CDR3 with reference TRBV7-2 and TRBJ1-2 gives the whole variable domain GAGVSQSPSNKVTEKGKDVELRCDPISGHTALYWYRQSLGQGLEFLIYFQGNSAPDKSGLPSDRFSAERTGGSVSTLTIQRTQQEDSAVYLCASSLDQGVYGYTFGSGTRLTVV.

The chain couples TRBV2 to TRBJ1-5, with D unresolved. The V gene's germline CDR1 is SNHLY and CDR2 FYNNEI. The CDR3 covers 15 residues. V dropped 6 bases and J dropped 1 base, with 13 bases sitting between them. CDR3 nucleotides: TGTGCCAGCAGGGCGCAGACTTCAAGCAATCAGCCCCAGCATTTT. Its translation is CASRAQTSSNQPQHF.

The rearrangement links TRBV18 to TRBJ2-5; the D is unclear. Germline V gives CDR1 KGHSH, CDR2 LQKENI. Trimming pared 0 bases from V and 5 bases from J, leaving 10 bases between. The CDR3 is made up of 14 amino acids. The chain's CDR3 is CASSPPDVRETQYF. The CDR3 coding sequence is TGTGCCAGCTCACCACCGGATGTCCGTGAGACCCAGTACTTC.

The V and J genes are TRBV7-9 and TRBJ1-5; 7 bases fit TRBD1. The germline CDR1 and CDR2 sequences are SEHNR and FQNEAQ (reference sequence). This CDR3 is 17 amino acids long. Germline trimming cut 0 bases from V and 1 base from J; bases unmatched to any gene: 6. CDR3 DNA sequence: TGTGCCAGCAGCTTAGCCGTAAAGGGGGCAAGCAATCAGCCCCAGCATTTT. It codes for CASSLAVKGASNQPQHF.

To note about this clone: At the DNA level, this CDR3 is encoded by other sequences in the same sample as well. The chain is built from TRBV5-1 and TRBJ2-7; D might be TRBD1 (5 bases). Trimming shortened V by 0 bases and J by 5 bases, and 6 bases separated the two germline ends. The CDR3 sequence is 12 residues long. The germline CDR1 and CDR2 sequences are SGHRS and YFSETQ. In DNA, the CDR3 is TGCGCCAGCAGCTTGGCAGGGAACGAGCAGTACTTC. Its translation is CASSLAGNEQYF. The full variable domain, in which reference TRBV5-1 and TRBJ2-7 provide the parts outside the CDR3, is KAGVTQTPRYLIKTRGQQVTLSCSPISGHRSVSWYQQTPGQGLQFLFEYFSETQRNKGNFPGRFSGRQFSNSRSEMNVSTLELGDSALYLCASSLAGNEQYFGPGTRLTVT.

CDR3 DNA sequence: TGCAGTGCTAGGCTTGAAGGCTACACCTTC. Protein sequence: CSARLEGYTF. This chain joins TRBV20-1 and TRBJ1-2; the D is unclear. Germline loops: CDR1 DFQATT, CDR2 SNEGSKA (reference sequence). The CDR3 runs to 10 residues. V was pared by 3 bases and J by 8 bases, with 7 bases between.

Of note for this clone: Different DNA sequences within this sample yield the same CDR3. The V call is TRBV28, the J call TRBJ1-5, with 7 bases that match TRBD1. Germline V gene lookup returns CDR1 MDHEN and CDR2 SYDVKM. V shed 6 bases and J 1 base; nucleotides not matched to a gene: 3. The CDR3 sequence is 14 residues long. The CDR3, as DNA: TGTGCCAGCAGGGACAGGTTCAGCAATCAGCCCCAGCATTTT. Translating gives CASRDRFSNQPQHF.

CDR3 region: CASSPISGQGVYGYTF. CDR3 bases: TGTGCCAGCTCACCTATCTCGGGACAGGGTGTCTATGGCTACACCTTC. The genes are TRBV18 and TRBJ1-2; 9 nucleotides align to TRBD1. Looked up from germline, CDR1 is KGHSH and CDR2 is LQKENI. V was pared by 3 bases and J by 4 bases, with 9 bases of the junction left unmatched. This CDR3 is built from 16 residues.

The CDR3 DNA reads as TGCGCCAGCAGTGTTAGCGGGTCCTCCTACAATGAGCAGTTCTTC. It encodes CASSVSGSSYNEQFF. The chain joins TRBV10-2 to TRBJ2-1, with 7 bases matching TRBD2. Germline V gene sequence: CDR1 WSHSY, CDR2 SAAADI. The junction had 3 bases not matched to a gene; V was cut back by 4 bases and J by 0 bases. There are 15 residues in the CDR3.